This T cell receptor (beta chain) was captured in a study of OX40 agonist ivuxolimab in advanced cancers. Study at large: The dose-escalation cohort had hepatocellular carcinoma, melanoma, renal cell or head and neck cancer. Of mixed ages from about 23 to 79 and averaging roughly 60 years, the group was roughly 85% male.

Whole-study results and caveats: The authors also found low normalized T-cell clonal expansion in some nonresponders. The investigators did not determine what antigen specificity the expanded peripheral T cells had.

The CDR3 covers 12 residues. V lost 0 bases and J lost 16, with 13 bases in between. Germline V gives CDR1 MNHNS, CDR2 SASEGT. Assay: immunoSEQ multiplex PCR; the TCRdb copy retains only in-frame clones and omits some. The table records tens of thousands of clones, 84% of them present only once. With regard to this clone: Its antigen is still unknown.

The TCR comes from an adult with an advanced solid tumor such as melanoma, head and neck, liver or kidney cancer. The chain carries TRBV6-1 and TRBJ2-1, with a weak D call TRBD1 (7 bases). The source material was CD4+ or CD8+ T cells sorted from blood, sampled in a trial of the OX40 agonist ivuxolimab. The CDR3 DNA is TGTGCCAGCAGTGAAGCCGGGCAGGGGGGATTCTTC. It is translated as CASSEAGQGGFF.